This TCR beta chain appears in the sequencing data of a study of beta chain features in type 1 diabetes. Study at large: Summed over all samples, the examined sorted cells came to under 110,000,000.

Overall study results and limits: When VDJ junctions were examined, type 1 diabetes patients showed fewer insertions and more deletions. Compared to healthy donors, patients appeared to have naive, central memory and Treg TCRB repertoires that were more alike.

Turning to this clone: Its target is not known.

Expressed TCRB transcripts were sequenced after all isolated RNA was converted to cDNA. Generated by immunoSEQ multiplex PCR, the TCRdb table keeps only in-frame clones and is missing some. The sample consists of about 290,000 clones, under 8.5% of them appearing once. This CDR3 comprises 16 residues. CDR1 is MNHEY and CDR2 is SVGAGI in the germline V gene. V was pared by 0 bases and J by 2 bases, with 13 bases between. This TCR came from a woman aged 18-30 years in good health. Material for sequencing was central memory CD4+ T cells from blood. The V call is TRBV6-5, the J call TRBJ1-2; D is possibly TRBD1 (5 bases). This CDR3 is CASSYSGGRSNYGYTF. In DNA form, the CDR3 reads TGTGCCAGCAGTTACTCCGGGGGGAGGTCAAACTATGGCTACACCTTC.